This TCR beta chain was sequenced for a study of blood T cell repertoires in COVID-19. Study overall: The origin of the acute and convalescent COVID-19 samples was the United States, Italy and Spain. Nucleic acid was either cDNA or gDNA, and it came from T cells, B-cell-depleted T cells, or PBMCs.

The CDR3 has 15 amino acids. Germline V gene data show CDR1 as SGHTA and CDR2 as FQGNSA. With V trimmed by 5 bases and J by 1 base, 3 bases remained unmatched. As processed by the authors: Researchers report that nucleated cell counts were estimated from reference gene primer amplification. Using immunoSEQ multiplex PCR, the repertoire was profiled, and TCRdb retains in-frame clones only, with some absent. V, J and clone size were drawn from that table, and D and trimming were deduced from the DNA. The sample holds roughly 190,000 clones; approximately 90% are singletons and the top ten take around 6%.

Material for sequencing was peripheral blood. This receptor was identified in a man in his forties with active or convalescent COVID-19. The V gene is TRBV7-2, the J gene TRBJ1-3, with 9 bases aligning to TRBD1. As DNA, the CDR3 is TGTGCCAGCAGCCTAGGACAGGGGTCTGGAAACACCATATATTTT. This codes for CASSLGQGSGNTIYF.